This record covers a single T cell receptor beta chain. This record belongs to a study of blood T cell repertoires in COVID-19. CDR1 LNHDA and CDR2 SQIVND come from the germline V gene (reference sequence). This CDR3 has 14 residues. V shed 6 bases and J 5 bases; nucleotides not matched to a gene: 7. Generated by immunoSEQ multiplex PCR, the TCRdb table keeps only in-frame clones and is missing some. The table shows approximately 280,000 clones, with 90% occurring only once. This TCR was recovered from a woman aged 25 to 39 with COVID-19, enrolled during active disease. The sample comprised peripheral blood. V and J are TRBV19 and TRBJ1-2; 9 nucleotides agree with TRBD1. In DNA form, the CDR3 reads TGTGCCAGTAGGACCCGGGACAGGGAGTATGGCTACACCTTC. Translation gives CASRTRDREYGYTF.